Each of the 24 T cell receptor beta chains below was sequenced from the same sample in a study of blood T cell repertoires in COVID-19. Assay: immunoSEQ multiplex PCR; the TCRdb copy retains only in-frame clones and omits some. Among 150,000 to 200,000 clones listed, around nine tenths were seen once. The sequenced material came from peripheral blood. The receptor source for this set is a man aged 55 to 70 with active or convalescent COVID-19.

This chain's CDR3 is CASSKSTSTDTQYF. The CDR3 DNA follows: TGTGCCAGCAGTAAGAGCACTAGCACAGATACGCAGTATTTT. V gene TRBV6-5 combines with J gene TRBJ2-3; D remains ambiguous. V was pared by 5 bases and J by 0 bases, with 9 bases between. Germline V lookup: CDR1 MNHEY, CDR2 SVGAGI. The CDR3 loop spans 14 amino acids.

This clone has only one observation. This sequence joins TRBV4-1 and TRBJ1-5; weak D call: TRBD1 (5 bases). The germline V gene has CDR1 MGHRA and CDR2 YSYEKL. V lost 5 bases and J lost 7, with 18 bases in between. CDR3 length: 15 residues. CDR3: CASSSFGWGDQPQHF. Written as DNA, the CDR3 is TGCGCCAGCAGCAGTTTTGGGTGGGGGGACCAGCCCCAGCATTTT.

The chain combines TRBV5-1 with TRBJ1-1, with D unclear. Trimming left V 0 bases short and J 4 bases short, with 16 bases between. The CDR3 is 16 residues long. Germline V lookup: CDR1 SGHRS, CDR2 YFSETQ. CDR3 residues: CASSLDRYGRSTEAFF. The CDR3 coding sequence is TGCGCCAGCAGCTTGGATCGGTACGGAAGGAGCACTGAAGCTTTCTTT.

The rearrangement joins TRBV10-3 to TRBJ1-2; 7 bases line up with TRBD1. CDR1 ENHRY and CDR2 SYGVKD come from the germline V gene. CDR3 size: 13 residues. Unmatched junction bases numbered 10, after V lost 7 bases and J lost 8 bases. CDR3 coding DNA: TGTGCCATCACCGGGTCTACAGGGGCAGGCTACACCTTC. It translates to CAITGSTGAGYTF.

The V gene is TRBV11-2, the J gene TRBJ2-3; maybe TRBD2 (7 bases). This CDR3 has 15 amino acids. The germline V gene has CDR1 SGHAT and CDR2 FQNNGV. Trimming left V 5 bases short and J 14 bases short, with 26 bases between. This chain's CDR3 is CASSPLRAGASRVYF. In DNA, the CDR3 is TGTGCCAGCAGCCCCCTCAGGGCGGGGGCCAGTCGGGTGTATTTT.

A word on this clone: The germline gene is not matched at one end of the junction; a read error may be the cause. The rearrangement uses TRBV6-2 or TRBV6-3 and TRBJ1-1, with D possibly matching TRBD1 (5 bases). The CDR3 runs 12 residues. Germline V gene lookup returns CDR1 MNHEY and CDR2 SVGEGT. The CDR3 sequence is CASSYGTAGIVF. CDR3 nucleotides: TGTGCCAGCAGTTACGGGACCGCGGGGATAGTCTTT.

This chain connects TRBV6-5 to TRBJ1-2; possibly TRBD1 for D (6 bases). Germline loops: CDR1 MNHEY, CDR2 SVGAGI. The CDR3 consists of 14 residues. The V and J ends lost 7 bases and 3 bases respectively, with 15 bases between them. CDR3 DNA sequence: TGTGCCAGCAATAAATTACAGGGTGACTATGGCTACACCTTC. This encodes CASNKLQGDYGYTF.

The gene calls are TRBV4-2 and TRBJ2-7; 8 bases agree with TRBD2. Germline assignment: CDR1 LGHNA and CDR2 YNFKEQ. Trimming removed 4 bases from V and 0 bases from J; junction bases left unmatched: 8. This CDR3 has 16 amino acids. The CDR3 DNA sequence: TGTGCCAGCAGCCCTACACTTAGCGGGACCTCCTACGAGCAGTACTTC. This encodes CASSPTLSGTSYEQYF.

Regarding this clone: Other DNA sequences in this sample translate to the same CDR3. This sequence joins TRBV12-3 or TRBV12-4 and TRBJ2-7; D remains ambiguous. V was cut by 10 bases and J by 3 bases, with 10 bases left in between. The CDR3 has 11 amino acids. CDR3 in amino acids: CATTPVYEQYF. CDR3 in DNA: TGTGCCACCACACCAGTCTACGAGCAGTACTTC.

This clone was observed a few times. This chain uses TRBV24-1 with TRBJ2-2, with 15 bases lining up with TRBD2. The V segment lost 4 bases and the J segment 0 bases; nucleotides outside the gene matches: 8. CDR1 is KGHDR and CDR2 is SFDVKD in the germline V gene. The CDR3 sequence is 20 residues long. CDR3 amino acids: CATSDVGTSGGRSNTGELFF. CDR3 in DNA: TGTGCCACCAGTGACGTCGGGACTAGCGGGGGGCGGTCGAACACCGGGGAGCTGTTTTTT.

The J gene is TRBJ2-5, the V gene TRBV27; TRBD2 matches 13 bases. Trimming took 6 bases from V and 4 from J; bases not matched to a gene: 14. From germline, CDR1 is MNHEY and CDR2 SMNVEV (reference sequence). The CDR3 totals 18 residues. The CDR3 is CASRQPGLAGIGGETQYF. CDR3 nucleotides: TGTGCCAGCAGACAACCGGGACTAGCGGGGATTGGTGGAGAGACCCAGTACTTC.

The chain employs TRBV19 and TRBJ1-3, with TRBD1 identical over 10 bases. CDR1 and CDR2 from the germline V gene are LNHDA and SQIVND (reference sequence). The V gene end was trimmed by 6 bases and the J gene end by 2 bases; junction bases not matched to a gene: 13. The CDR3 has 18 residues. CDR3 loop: CASRYRDRGGPAGNTIYF. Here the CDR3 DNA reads TGTGCCAGTAGATACCGGGACAGGGGAGGTCCTGCTGGAAACACCATATATTTT.

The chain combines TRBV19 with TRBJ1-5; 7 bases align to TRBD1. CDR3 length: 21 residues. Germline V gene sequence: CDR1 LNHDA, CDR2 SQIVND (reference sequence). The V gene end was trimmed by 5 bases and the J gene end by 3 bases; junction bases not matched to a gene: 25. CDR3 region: CASSPQSYRGWEANNNQPQHF. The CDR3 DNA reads TGTGCCAGTAGTCCTCAAAGCTACAGGGGATGGGAGGCCAACAACAATCAGCCCCAGCATTTT.

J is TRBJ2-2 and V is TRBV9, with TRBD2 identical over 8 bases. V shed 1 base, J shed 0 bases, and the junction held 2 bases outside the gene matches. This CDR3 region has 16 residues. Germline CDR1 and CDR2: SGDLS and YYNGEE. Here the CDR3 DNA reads TGTGCCAGCAGCGTACGCGGGGGGCCGAACACCGGGGAGCTGTTTTTT. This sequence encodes CASSVRGGPNTGELFF.

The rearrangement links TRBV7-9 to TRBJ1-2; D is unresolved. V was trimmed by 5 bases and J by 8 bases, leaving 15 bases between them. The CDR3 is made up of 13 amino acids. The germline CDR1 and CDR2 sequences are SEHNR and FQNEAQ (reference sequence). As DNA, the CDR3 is TGTGCCAGCAGCCCGCCTCAAGTCGGGGGCTACACCTTC. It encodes CASSPPQVGGYTF.

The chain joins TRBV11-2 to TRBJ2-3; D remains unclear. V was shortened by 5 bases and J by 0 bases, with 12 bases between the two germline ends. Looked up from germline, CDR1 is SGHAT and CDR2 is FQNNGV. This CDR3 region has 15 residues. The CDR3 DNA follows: TGTGCCAGCAGCCCCGGCTGGGCTAGCACAGATACGCAGTATTTT. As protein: CASSPGWASTDTQYF.

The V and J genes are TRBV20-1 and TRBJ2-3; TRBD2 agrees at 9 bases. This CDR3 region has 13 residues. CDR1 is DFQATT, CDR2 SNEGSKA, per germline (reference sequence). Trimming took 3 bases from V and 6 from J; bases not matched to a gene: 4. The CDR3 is CSASPSGGDTQYF. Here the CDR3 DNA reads TGCAGTGCTAGTCCCAGCGGGGGGGATACGCAGTATTTT.

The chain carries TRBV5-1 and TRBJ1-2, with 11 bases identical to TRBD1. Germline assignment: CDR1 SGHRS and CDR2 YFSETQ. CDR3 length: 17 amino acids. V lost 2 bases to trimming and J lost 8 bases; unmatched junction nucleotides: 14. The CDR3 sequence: CASSFLNLGQGVRGYTF. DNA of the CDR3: TGCGCCAGCAGCTTTTTGAACTTGGGACAGGGGGTGAGGGGCTACACCTTC.

The CDR3 is CASSLRQGAIQETQYF. CDR3 nucleotide sequence: TGTGCCAGCAGCCTCCGACAGGGGGCGATCCAAGAGACCCAGTACTTC. The rearrangement links TRBV14 to TRBJ2-5; 10 bases are a match to TRBD1. Looked up from germline, CDR1 is SGHDN and CDR2 is FVKESK. CDR3 size: 16 residues. Germline trimming cut 4 bases from V and 1 base from J; bases unmatched to any gene: 6.

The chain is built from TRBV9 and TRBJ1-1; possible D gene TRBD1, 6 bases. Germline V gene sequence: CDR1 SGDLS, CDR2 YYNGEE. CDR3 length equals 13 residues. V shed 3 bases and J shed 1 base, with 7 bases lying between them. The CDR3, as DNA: TGTGCCAGCAGCGCACAGGGGAACACTGAAGCTTTCTTT. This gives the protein CASSAQGNTEAFF. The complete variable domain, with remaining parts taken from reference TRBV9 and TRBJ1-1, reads DSGVTQTPKHLITATGQRVTLRCSPRSGDLSVYWYQQSLDQGLQFLIQYYNGEERAKGNILERFSAQQFPDLHSELNLSSLELGDSALYFCASSAQGNTEAFFGQGTRLTVV.

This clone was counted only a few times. CDR3 protein: CASSLGFGSSYNEQFF. The CDR3 bases are TGTGCCAGCAGCTTAGGATTCGGGAGCTCCTACAATGAGCAGTTCTTC. The J gene is TRBJ2-1, the V gene TRBV7-8; weak D call: TRBD2 (6 bases). The ends were cut back, 1 base at V and 0 bases at J, with 10 bases in the middle. The germline V gene encodes CDR1 SGHVS and CDR2 FQNEAQ. This CDR3 comprises 16 residues.

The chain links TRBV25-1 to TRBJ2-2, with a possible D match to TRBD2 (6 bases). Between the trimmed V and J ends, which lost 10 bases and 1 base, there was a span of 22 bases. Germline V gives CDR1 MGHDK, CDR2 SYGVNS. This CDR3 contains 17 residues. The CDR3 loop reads CANLPPGRPRNTGELFF. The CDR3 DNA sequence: TGTGCCAACCTACCCCCAGGGAGGCCGCGGAACACCGGGGAGCTGTTTTTT.

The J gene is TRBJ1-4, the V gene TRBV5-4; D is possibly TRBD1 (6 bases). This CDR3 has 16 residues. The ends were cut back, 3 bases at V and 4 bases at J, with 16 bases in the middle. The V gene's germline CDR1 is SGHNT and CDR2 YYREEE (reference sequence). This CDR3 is CASSSATQGRNEKLFF. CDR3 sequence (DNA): TGTGCCAGCAGCTCAGCAACACAGGGACGTAATGAAAAACTGTTTTTT.

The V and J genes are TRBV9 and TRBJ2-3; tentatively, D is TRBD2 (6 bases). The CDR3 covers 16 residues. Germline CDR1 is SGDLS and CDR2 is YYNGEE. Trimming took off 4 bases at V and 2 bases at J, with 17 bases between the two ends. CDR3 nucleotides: TGTGCCAGCAGCCCCCATCTCGGCGGGGTCACAGATACGCAGTATTTT. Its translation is CASSPHLGGVTDTQYF.